The 15 T cell receptor beta chains below come from one sample, sequenced in a study of regulatory T cells in long-lasting Graves disease. Time point described: newly diagnosed GD, antithyroid drugs for less than 3 months. The TCR library used RNA extracted from PBMCs. Library construction for TCR beta used iRepertoire HTBI primers and Arm-PCR of CDR3 regions. TCRdb re-analysed the multiplex PCR reads in MiXCR, keeping a single row per CDR3 protein. The sample shows approximately 230,000 distinct CDR3 sequences, about 17% of them seen only once. This material consisted of peripheral blood mononuclear cells (PBMCs), taken at new diagnosis, from a patient treated with antithyroid drugs. The receptors come from a female donor with Graves disease.

The rearrangement links TRBV20-1 to TRBJ2-5; D may be TRBD2 (6 bases). The CDR3 runs 13 residues. V was clipped by 4 bases and J by 5 bases, with 14 bases between them. The germline gives CDR1 DFQATT, CDR2 SNEGSKA (reference sequence). The CDR3 bases are TGCAGTGCTACCGGGGGATACCGTGAGACCCAGTACTTC. It translates to CSATGGYRETQYF.

This clonotype was counted ten times or more. The chain recombines TRBV20-1 with TRBJ1-2; D gene uncertain. The germline V gene encodes CDR1 DFQATT and CDR2 SNEGSKA (reference sequence). Trimming pared 1 base from V and 7 bases from J, leaving 10 bases between. The CDR3 loop spans 12 amino acids. For the CDR3, the DNA is TGCAGTGCTAGAGGGCTAACTCCTGGCTACACCTTC. Residues: CSARGLTPGYTF.

Ten or more counts support this clonotype. The rearrangement joins TRBV6-2 or TRBV6-3 to TRBJ2-7, with a tentative D call TRBD2 (6 bases). Trimming pared 2 bases from V and 4 bases from J, leaving 15 bases between. Germline values: CDR1 MNHEY, CDR2 SVGEGT. The CDR3 extends over 15 amino acids. CDR3 residues: CASSYPTGSRYEQYF. CDR3 DNA sequence: TGTGCCAGCAGTTACCCTACCGGGAGTAGGTACGAGCAGTACTTC.

The chain employs TRBV12-3 or TRBV12-4 and TRBJ2-3, with 7 bases that match TRBD2. The ends lost 5 bases at V and 1 base at J; junction bases unmatched: 15. The CDR3 has 18 amino acids. Written as DNA, the CDR3 is TGTGCCAGCAGTCCGACCCGTTGGGGGGGTTACGGCACAGATACGCAGTATTTT. This translates into CASSPTRWGGYGTDTQYF.

With respect to this clonotype: This may come from a read error, since a much larger clone is one base off. This chain joins TRBV5-1 and TRBJ2-5; the D call may be TRBD1 or TRBD2 (5 bases each). There are 14 residues in the CDR3. Germline V gene data show CDR1 as SGHRS and CDR2 as YFSETQ. This CDR3 reads CASSLVGVQETRYF. For the CDR3, the DNA is TGCGCCAGCAGCTTGGTGGGGGTCCAAGAGACCCGGTACTTC.

This clonotype was found many times. The chain uses TRBV7-9 and TRBJ2-5, with unresolved D. The length of the CDR3 is 12 residues. V shed 1 base and J shed 11 bases, with 11 bases lying between them. Germline V gene sequence: CDR1 SEHNR, CDR2 FQNEAQ (reference sequence). The CDR3 sequence: CASSLGSRSQYF. Here the CDR3 DNA reads TGTGCCAGCAGCTTAGGATCACGTTCACAGTACTTC.

This clonotype was counted between two and nine times. The CDR3 nucleotides are TGTGCCAGCAGCGTAGAGGGGACTAGCGGGAGGGCCGTCCATGAGCAGTTCTTC. Protein sequence: CASSVEGTSGRAVHEQFF. V gene TRBV9 combines with J gene TRBJ2-1, with 16 nucleotides matching TRBD2. There are 18 residues in the CDR3. The J segment lost 8 bases and the V segment lost 0 bases, leaving 8 bases of the junction unmatched. Germline V gene lookup returns CDR1 SGDLS and CDR2 YYNGEE.

This clonotype showed up many times. V gene TRBV6-1 combines with J gene TRBJ1-1; 7 positions match TRBD1. This CDR3 is built from 14 residues. After removal of 4 bases from V and 2 bases from J, the junction contained 4 bases not matched to a gene. The germline V gene has CDR1 MNHNS and CDR2 SASEGT. As DNA, the CDR3 is TGTGCCAGCAGTGCCGGGACAGATAACACTGAAGCTTTCTTT. It encodes CASSAGTDNTEAFF.

In its sample, this clonotype was seen many times. The gene calls are TRBV3-1 and TRBJ2-5; D is undetermined. V dropped 4 bases and J dropped 5 bases, with 14 bases sitting between them. The CDR3 has 14 amino acids. From germline, CDR1 is LGHDT and CDR2 YNNKEL (reference sequence). The CDR3 DNA follows: TGTGCCAGCAGCCGTATGGCCGAGGTGGAGACCCAGTACTTC. It specifies CASSRMAEVETQYF.

This clonotype was detected many times. It is unclear where the CDR3 begins or ends on the DNA, so no DNA is shown, and the CDR3 is as TCRdb lists it. The J gene is TRBJ1-4, the V gene TRBV12-3 or TRBV12-4. The CDR3 totals 13 residues, both ends included. The CDR3: CASSLSLREKLFF.

This clonotype was seen ten or more times. The chain has TRBV6-1 and TRBJ1-2, with a possible D match to TRBD1 (6 bases). This CDR3 has 14 amino acids. Trimming took off 4 bases at V and 5 bases at J, with 14 bases between the two ends. The germline CDR1 and CDR2 sequences are MNHNS and SASEGT. The CDR3 is CASSVRGRGYGYTF. The CDR3 DNA is TGTGCCAGCAGTGTCCGAGGGAGGGGGTATGGCTACACCTTC.

The chain links TRBV19 to TRBJ1-1, with 8 nucleotides matching TRBD1. In germline, CDR1 is LNHDA, CDR2 SQIVND (reference sequence). This CDR3 has 15 amino acids. Trimming at V came to 8 bases and at J to 1 base, leaving 9 bases not matched to a gene. The CDR3 coding sequence is TGTGCCAGTTTTGTCTCAGGGGGCCCGAACACTGAAGCTTTCTTT. Translation gives CASFVSGGPNTEAFF.

The V and J genes are TRBV29-1 and TRBJ2-5; 7 bases agree with TRBD1. CDR1 and CDR2 (germline): SQVTM, ANQGSEA. V lost 6 bases and J lost 1; bases outside the gene matches: 8. There are 14 residues in the CDR3. The CDR3 sequence is CSVPGQSSQETQYF. Written as DNA, the CDR3 is TGCAGCGTACCGGGACAGTCATCCCAAGAGACCCAGTACTTC.

Concerning this clonotype itself: A much larger clonotype is one base distant, so this may be a read error. This sequence joins TRBV19 and TRBJ1-5; no reliable D call. This CDR3 contains 15 residues. With 4 bases removed from V and 7 bases from J, the gap between germline ends came to 17 bases. Germline assignment: CDR1 LNHDA and CDR2 SQIVND (reference sequence). The CDR3 DNA sequence: TGTGCCAGTAGTACCCGGGCAGTTACTTCACAGCCCCAGCATTTT. It yields the protein CASSTRAVTSQPQHF.

This clonotype was observed many times. The chain employs TRBV11-2 and TRBJ2-1; 10 bases line up with TRBD2. Trimming removed 5 bases from V and 7 bases from J; junction bases left unmatched: 11. The germline CDR1 and CDR2 sequences are SGHAT and FQNNGV. There are 16 residues in the CDR3. CDR3 amino acids: CASSGGLAGVANEQFF. For the CDR3, the DNA is TGTGCCAGCAGCGGGGGGCTAGCGGGAGTGGCAAATGAGCAGTTCTTC.